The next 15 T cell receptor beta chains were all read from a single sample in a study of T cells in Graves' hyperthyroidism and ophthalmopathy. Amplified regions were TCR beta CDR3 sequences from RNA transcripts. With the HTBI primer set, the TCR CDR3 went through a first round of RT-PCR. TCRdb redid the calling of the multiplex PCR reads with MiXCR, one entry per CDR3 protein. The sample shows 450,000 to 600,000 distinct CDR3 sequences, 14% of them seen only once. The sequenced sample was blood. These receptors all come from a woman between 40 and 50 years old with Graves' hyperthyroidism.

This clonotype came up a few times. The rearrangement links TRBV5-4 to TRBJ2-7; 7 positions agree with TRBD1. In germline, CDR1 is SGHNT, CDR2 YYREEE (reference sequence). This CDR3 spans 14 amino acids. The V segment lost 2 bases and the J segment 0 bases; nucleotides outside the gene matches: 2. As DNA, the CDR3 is TGTGCCAGCAGCTTACAGGGGTACTCCTACGAGCAGTACTTC. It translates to CASSLQGYSYEQYF.

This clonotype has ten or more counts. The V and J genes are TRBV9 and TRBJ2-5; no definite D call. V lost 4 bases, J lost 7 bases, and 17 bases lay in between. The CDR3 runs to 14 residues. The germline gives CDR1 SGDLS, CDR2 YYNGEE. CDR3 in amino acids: CASSPDPRALTQYF. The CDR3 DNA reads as TGTGCCAGCAGCCCCGACCCAAGAGCTTTGACCCAGTACTTC.

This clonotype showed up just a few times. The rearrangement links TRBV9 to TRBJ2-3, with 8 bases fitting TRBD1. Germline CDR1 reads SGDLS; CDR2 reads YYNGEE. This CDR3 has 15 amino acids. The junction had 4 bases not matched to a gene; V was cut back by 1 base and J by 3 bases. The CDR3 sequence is CASSVPDRDTDTQYF. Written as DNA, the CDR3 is TGTGCCAGCAGCGTACCGGACAGGGATACAGATACGCAGTATTTT.

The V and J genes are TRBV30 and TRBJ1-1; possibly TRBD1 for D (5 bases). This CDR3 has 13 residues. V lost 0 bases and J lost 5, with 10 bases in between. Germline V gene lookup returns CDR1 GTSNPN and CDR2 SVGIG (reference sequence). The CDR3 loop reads CAWSVGGRTEAFF. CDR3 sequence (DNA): TGTGCCTGGAGTGTGGGGGGAAGGACTGAAGCTTTCTTT.

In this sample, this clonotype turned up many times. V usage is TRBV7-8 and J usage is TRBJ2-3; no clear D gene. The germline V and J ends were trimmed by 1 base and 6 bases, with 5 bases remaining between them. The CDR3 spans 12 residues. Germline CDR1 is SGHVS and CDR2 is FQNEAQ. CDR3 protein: CASSLVMDTQYF. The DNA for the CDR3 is TGTGCCAGCAGCTTAGTGATGGATACGCAGTATTTT.

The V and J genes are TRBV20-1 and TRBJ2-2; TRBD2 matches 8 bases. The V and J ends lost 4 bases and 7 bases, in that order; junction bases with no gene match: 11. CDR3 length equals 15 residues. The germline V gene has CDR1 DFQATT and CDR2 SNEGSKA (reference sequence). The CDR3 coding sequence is TGCAGTGCTAAAGTTGCGGGAGGTCGGAGCGGGGAGCTGTTTTTT. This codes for CSAKVAGGRSGELFF.

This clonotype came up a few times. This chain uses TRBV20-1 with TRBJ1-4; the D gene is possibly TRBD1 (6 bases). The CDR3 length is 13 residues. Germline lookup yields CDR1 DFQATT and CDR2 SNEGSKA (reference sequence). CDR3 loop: CSTHRTAGEKLFF. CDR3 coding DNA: TGCAGCACCCACAGGACAGCTGGTGAAAAACTGTTTTTT.

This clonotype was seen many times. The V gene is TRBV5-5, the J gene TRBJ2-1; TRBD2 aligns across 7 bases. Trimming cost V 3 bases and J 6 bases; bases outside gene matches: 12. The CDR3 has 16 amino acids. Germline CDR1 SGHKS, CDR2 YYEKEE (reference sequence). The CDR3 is CASSSRLTSGGNEQFF. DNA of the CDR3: TGTGCCAGCAGCTCCCGTTTGACTTCGGGGGGCAATGAGCAGTTCTTC.

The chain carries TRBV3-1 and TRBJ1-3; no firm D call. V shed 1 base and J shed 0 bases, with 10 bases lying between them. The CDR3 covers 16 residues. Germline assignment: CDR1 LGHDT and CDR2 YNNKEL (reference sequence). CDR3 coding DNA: TGTGCCAGCAGCCAAGCTTTGACCTCCTCTGGAAACACCATATATTTT. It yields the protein CASSQALTSSGNTIYF.

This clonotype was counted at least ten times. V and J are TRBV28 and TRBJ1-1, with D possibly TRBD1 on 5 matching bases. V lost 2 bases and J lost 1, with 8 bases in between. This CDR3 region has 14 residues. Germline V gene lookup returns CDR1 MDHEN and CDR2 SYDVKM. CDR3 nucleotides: TGTGCCAGCAGTTTAGCAGGGAGGAACACTGAAGCTTTCTTT. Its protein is CASSLAGRNTEAFF.

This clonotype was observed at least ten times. The CDR3 bases are TGTGCCAGCAACCCCTCGGGTCGTGATAATTCACCCCTCCACTTT. Residues: CASNPSGRDNSPLHF. This chain connects TRBV3-1 to TRBJ1-6; the D is unclear. The V gene lost 7 bases and the J gene lost 5 bases, with 15 bases spanning the gap. Germline V lookup: CDR1 LGHDT, CDR2 YNNKEL (reference sequence). The CDR3 runs 15 residues.

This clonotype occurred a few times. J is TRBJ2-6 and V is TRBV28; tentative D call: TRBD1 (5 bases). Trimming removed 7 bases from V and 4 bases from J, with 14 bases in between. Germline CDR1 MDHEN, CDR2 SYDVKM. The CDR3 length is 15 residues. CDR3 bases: TGTGCCAGCATCGGGCAGGGCAACGGGGCCAACGTCCTGACTTTC. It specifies CASIGQGNGANVLTF.

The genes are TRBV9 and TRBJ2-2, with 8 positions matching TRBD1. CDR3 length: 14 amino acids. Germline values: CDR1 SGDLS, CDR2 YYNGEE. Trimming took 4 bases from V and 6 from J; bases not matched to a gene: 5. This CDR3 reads CASSPGQVAGELFF. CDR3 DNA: TGTGCCAGCAGCCCGGGACAGGTAGCCGGGGAGCTGTTTTTT. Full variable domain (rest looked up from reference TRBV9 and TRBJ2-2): DSGVTQTPKHLITATGQRVTLRCSPRSGDLSVYWYQQSLDQGLQFLIQYYNGEERAKGNILERFSAQQFPDLHSELNLSSLELGDSALYFCASSPGQVAGELFFGEGSRLTVL.

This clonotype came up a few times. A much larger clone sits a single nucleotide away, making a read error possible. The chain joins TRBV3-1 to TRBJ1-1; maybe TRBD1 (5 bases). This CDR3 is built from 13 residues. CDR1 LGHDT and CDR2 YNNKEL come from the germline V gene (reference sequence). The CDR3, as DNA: TGTGCCAGCAGCTCACGGGGTGGGACTGAAGCTTCCTTT. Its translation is CASSSRGGTEASF.

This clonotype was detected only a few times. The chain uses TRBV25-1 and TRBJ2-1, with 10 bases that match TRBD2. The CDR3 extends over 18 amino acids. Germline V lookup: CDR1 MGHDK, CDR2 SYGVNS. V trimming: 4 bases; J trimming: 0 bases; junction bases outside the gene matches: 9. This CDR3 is CASSALTSGLSSYNEQFF. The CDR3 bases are TGTGCCAGCAGTGCCTTGACTAGCGGGTTGAGCTCCTACAATGAGCAGTTCTTC.